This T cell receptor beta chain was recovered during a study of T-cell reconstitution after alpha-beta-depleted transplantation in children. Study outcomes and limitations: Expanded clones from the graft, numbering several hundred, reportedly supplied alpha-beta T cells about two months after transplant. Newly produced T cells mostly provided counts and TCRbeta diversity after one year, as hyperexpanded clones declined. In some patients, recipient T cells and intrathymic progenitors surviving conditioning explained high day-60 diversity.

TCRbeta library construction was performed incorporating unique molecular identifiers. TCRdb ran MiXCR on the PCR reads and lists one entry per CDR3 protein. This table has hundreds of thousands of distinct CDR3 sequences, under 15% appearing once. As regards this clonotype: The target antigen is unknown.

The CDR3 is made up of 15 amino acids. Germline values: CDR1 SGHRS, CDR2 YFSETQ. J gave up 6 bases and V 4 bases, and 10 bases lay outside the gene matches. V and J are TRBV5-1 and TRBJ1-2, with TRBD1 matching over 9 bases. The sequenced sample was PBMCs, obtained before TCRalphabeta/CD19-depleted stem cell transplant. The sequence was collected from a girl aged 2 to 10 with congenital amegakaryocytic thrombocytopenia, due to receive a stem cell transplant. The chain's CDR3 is CASSRREQGADGYTF. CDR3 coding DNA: TGCGCCAGCAGCCGAAGAGAACAGGGGGCAGATGGCTACACCTTC.